This T cell receptor beta chain was recovered during a study of human T cells and chemical hapten exposure. About the research overall: Patients' scalps got diphenylcyclopropenone weekly throughout the roughly 25-week study. Points from the study as a whole: Donors had alopecia, so their immune response may differ from healthy people's.

At least ten counts were recorded for this clonotype. Its antigen is currently unknown. The sample's time point: patch test 1, 2 weeks after DPC sensitization. Treatment noted: therapeutic diphenylcyclopropenone sensitization with weekly scalp DPC. Suited to DPC and affected by alopecia, the donors ranged from 18 to 70 years old. Original analysis: A per-sample median of roughly 96,000 TCRs was observed, with a range of roughly 23,224 to 700,000. TCRdb passed the RACE reads through MiXCR, listing each CDR3 protein once. TCRdb, rather than the study authors, made the V and J calls. Among some 340,000 distinct CDR3 sequences listed, under 9% were seen once. This CDR3 is built from 16 residues. Germline V CDR1 and CDR2: LNHNV, YYDKDF (reference sequence). V was trimmed by 5 bases and J by 0 bases, leaving 13 bases between them.

The chain is built from TRBV15 and TRBJ2-2; a possible D gene is TRBD2 (5 bases). Sequenced material: whole blood, taken in connection with sensitization to the hapten diphenylcyclopropenone (DPC). This receptor was obtained from a woman between 18 and 29 years old with alopecia areata. Some clones in this sample may be carry-over from other donors' samples. CDR3 amino acids: CATSPGWAANTGELFF. The CDR3, as DNA: TGTGCCACCAGCCCGGGGTGGGCAGCGAACACCGGGGAGCTGTTTTTT.